Listed below are T cell receptor beta chains from one sample, sequenced in a study of T cells after yellow fever vaccination. One entry per CDR3 protein, called by TCRdb with MiXCR from the 5' RACE reads. This table has about 300,000 distinct CDR3 sequences, 8.7% appearing once. The source material was CD4+ T cells sorted from PBMCs, sampled 5 days after the yellow fever booster vaccination. The receptors were sampled from a man aged 18-30 years who received the YFV17D yellow fever vaccine. The CDR3 runs from the conserved cysteine through the conserved F or W. A D gene is named only where the DNA matches it firmly. Rows may omit the clone size; those that give it use once, few, many or a size class.

J: TRBJ1-5; size: few; D: TRBD1; V: TRBV4-3; DNA: TGCGCCAGCAGCCAAGATCAGGGGGGATCGACATGGCCCCAGCATTTT; CDR3: CASSQDQGGSTWPQHF
J: TRBJ1-1; size: few; D: -; V: TRBV9; DNA: TGTGCCAGCAGCGTAGTCTCAGTGAACACTGAAGCTTTCTTT; CDR3: CASSVVSVNTEAFF
J: TRBJ2-5; size: many; D: -; V: TRBV7-2; DNA: TGTGCCAGCAGCTTTCAGGGTCGAGAGACCCAGTACTTC; CDR3: CASSFQGRETQYF
J: TRBJ2-5; size: -; D: TRBD2; V: TRBV7-2; DNA: TGTGCCAGCAGCGGACGACTAGCGGGGGGCCTTGAGACCCAGTACTTC; CDR3: CASSGRLAGGLETQYF
J: TRBJ1-1; size: -; D: -; V: TRBV5-1; DNA: TGCGCCAGCAGCGTCCAATTGGGGAACACTGAAGCTTTCTTT; CDR3: CASSVQLGNTEAFF
J: TRBJ1-4; size: -; D: -; V: TRBV14; DNA: TGTGCCAGCAGCCCGCAAAGTGAAAAACTGTTTTTT; CDR3: CASSPQSEKLFF
J: TRBJ1-3; size: -; D: TRBD1; V: TRBV6-6; DNA: TGTGCCAGCAGTTCGCTCAACAGGGGTCCAGGTGGAAACACCATATATTTT; CDR3: CASSSLNRGPGGNTIYF
J: TRBJ1-1; size: -; D: TRBD1; V: TRBV10-3; DNA: TGTGCCATCAGTAACAGGGGACGCACTGAAGCTTTCTTT; CDR3: CAISNRGRTEAFF
J: TRBJ1-4; size: -; D: -; V: TRBV7-2; DNA: TGTGCCAGCAGCTTAGCGTACAGTGTGTCGGAAAAACTGTTTTTT; CDR3: CASSLAYSVSEKLFF
J: TRBJ1-1; size: -; D: -; V: TRBV27; DNA: TGTGCCAGCAGTCTAAAGAGAATGAACACTGAAGCTTTCTTT; CDR3: CASSLKRMNTEAFF
J: TRBJ2-1; size: many; D: TRBD1; V: TRBV12-3/TRBV12-4; DNA: TGTGCCAGCAGTCCTTCCGGGACAGGGCAGTTCTTC; CDR3: CASSPSGTGQFF
J: TRBJ2-7; size: few; D: TRBD1; V: TRBV5-1; DNA: TGCGCCAGCAGCAAGGAACCCGGGACAGGGATCCACGAGCAGTACTTC; CDR3: CASSKEPGTGIHEQYF
J: TRBJ2-2; size: -; D: -; V: TRBV7-2; DNA: TGTGCCAGCAGCTTAATGAAACGGGAGCTGTTTTTT; CDR3: CASSLMKRELFF
J: TRBJ1-1; size: -; D: -; V: TRBV27; DNA: TGTGCCAGCAGACCTACCCTTCTCAGGGTGAACACTGAAGCTTTCTTT; CDR3: CASRPTLLRVNTEAFF
J: TRBJ1-1; size: few; D: -; V: TRBV15; DNA: TGTGCCGCCCGACTTGCACGCGGCAGCACTGAAGCTTTCTTT; CDR3: CAARLARGSTEAFF
J: TRBJ2-5; size: -; D: TRBD2; V: TRBV3-1; DNA: TGTGCCAGCAGCCAAGCTAGCGGACGGACCCAGTACTTC; CDR3: CASSQASGRTQYF
J: TRBJ2-5; size: -; D: -; V: TRBV7-9; DNA: TGTGCCAGCAGCTGGGCAGCTCGGACGGCCAAACAAGAGACCCAGTACTTC; CDR3: CASSWAARTAKQETQYF
J: TRBJ1-4; size: many; D: -; V: TRBV2; DNA: TGTGCCAGCAGAGCATCCCGAACAGAAAATGAAAAACTGTTTTTT; CDR3: CASRASRTENEKLFF
J: TRBJ1-6; size: few; D: TRBD1; V: TRBV30; DNA: TGTGCCACCAACCGGGACAGGGGATTATCACCCCTCCACTTT; CDR3: CATNRDRGLSPLHF
J: TRBJ1-1; size: many; D: -; V: TRBV7-3; DNA: TGTGCCAGCAGCATTAGTGGAAACACTGAAGCTTTCTTT; CDR3: CASSISGNTEAFF
J: TRBJ1-6; size: -; D: -; V: TRBV6-5; DNA: TGTGCCAGCAGTTACGACACTTCGAGCTCCTATAATTCACCCCTCCACTTT; CDR3: CASSYDTSSSYNSPLHF
J: TRBJ2-5; size: few; D: -; V: TRBV5-6; DNA: TGTGCCAGCAGCTTGGAAGGGACCAGGACCGACTTC; CDR3: CASSLEGTRTDF
J: TRBJ1-1; size: many; D: -; V: TRBV6-2/TRBV6-3; DNA: TGTGCCAGCAGTTGGATGAACACTGAAGCTTTCTTT; CDR3: CASSWMNTEAFF
J: TRBJ2-3; size: -; D: -; V: TRBV7-2; DNA: TGTGCCATCAGCTTAATGGAAGCCAGCACAGATACGCAGTATTTT; CDR3: CAISLMEASTDTQYF
J: TRBJ1-2; size: -; D: -; V: TRBV6-5; DNA: TGTGCCAGCAGTTACTCGGGGATCGGAACCTTC; CDR3: CASSYSGIGTF
J: TRBJ2-5; size: -; D: -; V: TRBV3-1; DNA: TGTGCCAGCAGCCAAGCGACCACCGCGGAGACCCAGTACTTC; CDR3: CASSQATTAETQYF
J: TRBJ2-1; size: few; D: -; V: TRBV7-7; DNA: TGTGCTAGCAGCTTAGGCTTTGGTGCGACCTACAATGAGCAGTTCTTC; CDR3: CASSLGFGATYNEQFF
J: TRBJ1-3; size: -; D: -; V: TRBV7-2; DNA: TGTGCCAGCAGCTCTAGGAGCTCTGGAAACACCATATATTTT; CDR3: CASSSRSSGNTIYF
J: TRBJ2-3; size: few; D: TRBD2; V: TRBV20-1; DNA: TGCAGTGCTAAATCGGGACTAGGGTCAGATACGCAGTATTTT; CDR3: CSAKSGLGSDTQYF
J: TRBJ1-5; size: few; D: -; V: TRBV7-9; DNA: TGTGCCAGCAGCTTAATGTCAGCCGATCAGCCCCAGCATTTT; CDR3: CASSLMSADQPQHF